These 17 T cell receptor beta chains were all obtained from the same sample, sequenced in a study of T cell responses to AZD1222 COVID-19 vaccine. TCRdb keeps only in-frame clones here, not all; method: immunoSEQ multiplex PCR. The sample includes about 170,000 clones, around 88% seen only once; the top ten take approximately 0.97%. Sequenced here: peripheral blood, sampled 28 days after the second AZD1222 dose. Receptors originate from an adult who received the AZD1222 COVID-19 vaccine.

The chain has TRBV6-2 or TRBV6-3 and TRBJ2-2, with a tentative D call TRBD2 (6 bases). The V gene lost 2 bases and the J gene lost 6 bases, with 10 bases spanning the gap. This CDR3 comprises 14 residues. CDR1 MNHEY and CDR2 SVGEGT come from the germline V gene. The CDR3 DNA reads TGTGCCAGCAGTTACGGGCGGGAACCCGGGGAGCTGTTTTTT. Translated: CASSYGREPGELFF.

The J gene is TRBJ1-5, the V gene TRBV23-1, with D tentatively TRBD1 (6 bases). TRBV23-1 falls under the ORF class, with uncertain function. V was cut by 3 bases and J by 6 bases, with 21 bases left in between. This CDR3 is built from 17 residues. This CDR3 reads CASSHPAGDNDLQPQHF. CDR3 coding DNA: TGCGCCAGCAGTCACCCAGCGGGGGACAATGATCTTCAGCCCCAGCATTTT.

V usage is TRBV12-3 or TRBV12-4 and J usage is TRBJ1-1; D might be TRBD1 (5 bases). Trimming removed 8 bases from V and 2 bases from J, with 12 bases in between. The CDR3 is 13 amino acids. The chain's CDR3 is CASHRTPNTEAFF. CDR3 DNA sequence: TGTGCCAGCCACCGGACACCCAACACTGAAGCTTTCTTT.

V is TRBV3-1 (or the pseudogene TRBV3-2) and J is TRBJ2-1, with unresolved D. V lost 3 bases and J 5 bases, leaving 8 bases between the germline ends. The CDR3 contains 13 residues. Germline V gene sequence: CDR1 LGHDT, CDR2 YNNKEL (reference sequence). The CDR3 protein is CASSHRPNNEQFF. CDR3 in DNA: TGTGCCAGCAGCCATCGCCCCAACAATGAGCAGTTCTTC.

CDR3 DNA sequence: TGCGCCAGCAGCCCACTCCCGGGACAAGACGAGCAGTACTTC. It yields the protein CASSPLPGQDEQYF. The chain uses TRBV4-1 and TRBJ2-7; TRBD1 is a possible D gene (6 bases). This CDR3 is built from 14 residues. In germline, CDR1 is MGHRA, CDR2 YSYEKL. V was trimmed by 4 bases and J by 5 bases, leaving 15 bases between them.

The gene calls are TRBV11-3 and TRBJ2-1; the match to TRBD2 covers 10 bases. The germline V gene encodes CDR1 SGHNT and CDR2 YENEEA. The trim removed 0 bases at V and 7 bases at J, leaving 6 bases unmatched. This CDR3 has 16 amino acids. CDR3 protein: CASSLDPLAGRNEQFF. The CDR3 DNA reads TGTGCCAGCAGCTTAGATCCACTAGCGGGGAGGAATGAGCAGTTCTTC.

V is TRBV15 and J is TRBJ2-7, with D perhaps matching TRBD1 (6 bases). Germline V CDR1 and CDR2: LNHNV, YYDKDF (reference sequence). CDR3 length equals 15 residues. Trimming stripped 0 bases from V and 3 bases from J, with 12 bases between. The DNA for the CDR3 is TGTGCCACCAGCAGAGATCTTACAGGGTACTACGAGCAGTACTTC. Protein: CATSRDLTGYYEQYF.

This CDR3 reads CASSSDRKGRQGRLDGYTF. DNA for the CDR3: TGTGCCAGCAGCTCAGACCGCAAGGGGAGGCAGGGGCGGCTGGATGGCTACACCTTC. This chain links TRBV13 with TRBJ1-2, with D possibly TRBD1 on 6 matching bases. CDR1 is PRHDT, CDR2 FYEKMQ, per germline (reference sequence). The V and J ends lost 4 bases and 6 bases respectively, with 30 bases between them. This CDR3 spans 19 amino acids.

DNA of the CDR3: TGTGCCAGCAGTCCCCGGGCTAGCGTGACTGTGGAGCAGTACTTC. It yields the protein CASSPRASVTVEQYF. The rearrangement joins TRBV6-2 or TRBV6-3 to TRBJ2-7; maybe TRBD2 (6 bases). CDR3 size: 15 residues. Trimming took off 5 bases at V and 7 bases at J, with 21 bases between the two ends. Looked up from germline, CDR1 is MNHEY and CDR2 is SVGEGT.

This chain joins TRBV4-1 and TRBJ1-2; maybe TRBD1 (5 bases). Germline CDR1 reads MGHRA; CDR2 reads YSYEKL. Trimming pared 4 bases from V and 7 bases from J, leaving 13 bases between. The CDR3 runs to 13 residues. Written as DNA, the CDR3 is TGCGCCAGCAGCCTTACTAGGGGAATTGGCTACACCTTC. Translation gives CASSLTRGIGYTF.

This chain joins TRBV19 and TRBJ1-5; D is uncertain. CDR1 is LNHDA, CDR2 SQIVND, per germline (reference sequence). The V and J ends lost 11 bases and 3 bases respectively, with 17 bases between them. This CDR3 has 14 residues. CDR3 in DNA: TGTGCCTCCTCTGAGGGTCCCCACAATCAGCCCCAGCATTTT. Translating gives CASSEGPHNQPQHF.

CDR3 region: CASSFVLDGYTF. The DNA for the CDR3 is TGTGCCAGCAGCTTCGTCCTCGATGGCTACACCTTC. The chain is built from TRBV5-4 and TRBJ1-2, with D uncertain. CDR3 length: 12 residues. Trimming removed 2 bases from V and 6 bases from J, with 8 bases in between. Germline loops: CDR1 SGHNT, CDR2 YYREEE (reference sequence). The full variable domain, with the rest looked up from reference TRBV5-4 and TRBJ1-2, is ETGVTQSPTHLIKTRGQQVTLRCSSQSGHNTVSWYQQALGQGPQFIFQYYREEENGRGNFPPRFSGLQFPNYSSELNVNALELDDSALYLCASSFVLDGYTFGSGTRLTVV.

The CDR3: CASSGTDSGNTIYF. The CDR3 nucleotides read TGTGCCAGCAGTGGGACAGACTCTGGAAACACCATATATTTT. The chain uses TRBV3-1 (or the pseudogene TRBV3-2) and TRBJ1-3, with 7 nucleotides matching TRBD1. V gave up 6 bases and J gave up 0 bases; unmatched junction bases: 2. Germline CDR1 reads LGHDT; CDR2 reads YNNKEL (reference sequence). CDR3 length: 14 amino acids.

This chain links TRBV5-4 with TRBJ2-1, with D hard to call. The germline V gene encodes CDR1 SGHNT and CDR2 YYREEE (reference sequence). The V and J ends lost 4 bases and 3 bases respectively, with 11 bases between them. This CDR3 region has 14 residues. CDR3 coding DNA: TGTGCCAGCAGCCGGCTTGACCTCTACAATGAGCAGTTCTTC. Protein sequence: CASSRLDLYNEQFF.

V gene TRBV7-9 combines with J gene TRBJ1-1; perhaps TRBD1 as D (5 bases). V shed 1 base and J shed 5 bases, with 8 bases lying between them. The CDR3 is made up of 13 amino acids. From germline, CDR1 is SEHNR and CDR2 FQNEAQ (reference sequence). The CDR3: CASSLGGRTEAFF. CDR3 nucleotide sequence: TGTGCCAGCAGCTTAGGGGGGAGGACTGAAGCTTTCTTT.

CDR3 in amino acids: CASSQDSLHYTF. The CDR3 region has the DNA TGTGCCAGCAGCCAAGATTCCCTTCACTACACCTTC. V and J are TRBV3-1 (or the pseudogene TRBV3-2) and TRBJ1-2; no clear D gene. The CDR3 covers 12 residues. Germline CDR1 reads LGHDT; CDR2 reads YNNKEL (reference sequence). V lost 0 bases and J 10 bases, leaving 9 bases between the germline ends.

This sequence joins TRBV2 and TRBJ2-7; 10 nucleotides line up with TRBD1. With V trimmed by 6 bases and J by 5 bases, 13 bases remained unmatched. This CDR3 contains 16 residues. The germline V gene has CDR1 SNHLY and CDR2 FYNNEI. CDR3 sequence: CASRNKPGQGLHEQYF. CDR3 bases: TGTGCCAGCAGAAATAAACCGGGACAGGGGCTGCACGAGCAGTACTTC.